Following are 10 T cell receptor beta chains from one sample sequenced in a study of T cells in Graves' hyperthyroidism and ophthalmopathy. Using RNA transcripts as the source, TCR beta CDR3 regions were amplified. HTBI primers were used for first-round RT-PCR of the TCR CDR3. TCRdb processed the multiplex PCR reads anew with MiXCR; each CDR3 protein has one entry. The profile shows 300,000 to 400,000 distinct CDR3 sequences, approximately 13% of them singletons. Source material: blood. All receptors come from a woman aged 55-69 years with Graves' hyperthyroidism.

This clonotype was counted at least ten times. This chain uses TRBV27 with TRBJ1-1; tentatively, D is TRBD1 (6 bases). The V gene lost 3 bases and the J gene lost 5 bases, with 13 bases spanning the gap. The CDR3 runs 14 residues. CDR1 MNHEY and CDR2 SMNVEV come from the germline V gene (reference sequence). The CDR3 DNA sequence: TGTGCCAGCAGTTTGAAAGGGGGGGAAACTGAAGCTTTCTTT. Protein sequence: CASSLKGGETEAFF.

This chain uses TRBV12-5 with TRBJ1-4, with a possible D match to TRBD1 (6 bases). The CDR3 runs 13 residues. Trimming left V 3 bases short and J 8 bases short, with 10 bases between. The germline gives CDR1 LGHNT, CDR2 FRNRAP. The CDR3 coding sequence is TGTGCTAGTGGTTTAGACAGGAGCGAAAAACTGTTTTTT. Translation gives CASGLDRSEKLFF.

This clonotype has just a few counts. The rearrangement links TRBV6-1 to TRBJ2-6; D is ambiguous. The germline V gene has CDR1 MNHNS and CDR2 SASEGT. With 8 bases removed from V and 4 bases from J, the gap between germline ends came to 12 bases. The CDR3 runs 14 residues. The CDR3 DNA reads TGTGCCAGCGTTACAAACTGGGGGGCCAACGTCCTGACTTTC. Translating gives CASVTNWGANVLTF.

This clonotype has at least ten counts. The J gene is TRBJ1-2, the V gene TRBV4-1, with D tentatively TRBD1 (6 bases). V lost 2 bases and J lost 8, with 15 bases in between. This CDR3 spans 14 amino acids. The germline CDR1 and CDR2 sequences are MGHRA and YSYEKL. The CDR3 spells CASSQQTTGTGYTF. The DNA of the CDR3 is TGCGCCAGCAGCCAACAGACTACAGGGACGGGCTACACCTTC.

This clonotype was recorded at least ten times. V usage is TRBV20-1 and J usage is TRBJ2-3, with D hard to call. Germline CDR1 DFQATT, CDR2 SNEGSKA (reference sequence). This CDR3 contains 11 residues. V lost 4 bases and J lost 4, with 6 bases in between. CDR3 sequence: CSAIPADTQYF. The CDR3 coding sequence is TGCAGTGCTATTCCTGCAGATACGCAGTATTTT.

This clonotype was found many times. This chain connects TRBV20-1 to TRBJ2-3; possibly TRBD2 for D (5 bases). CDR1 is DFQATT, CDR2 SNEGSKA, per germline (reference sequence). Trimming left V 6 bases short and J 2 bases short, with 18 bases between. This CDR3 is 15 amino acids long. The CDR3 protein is CSAEAEKRVTDTQYF. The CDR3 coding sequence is TGCAGTGCAGAGGCTGAGAAGAGGGTCACAGATACGCAGTATTTT.

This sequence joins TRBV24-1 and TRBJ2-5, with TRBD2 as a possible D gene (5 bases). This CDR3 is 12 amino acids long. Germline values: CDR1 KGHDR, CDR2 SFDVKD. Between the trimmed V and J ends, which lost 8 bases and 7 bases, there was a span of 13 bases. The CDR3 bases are TGTGCCACCACCGATTCCGGAGGGACCCAGTACTTC. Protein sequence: CATTDSGGTQYF.

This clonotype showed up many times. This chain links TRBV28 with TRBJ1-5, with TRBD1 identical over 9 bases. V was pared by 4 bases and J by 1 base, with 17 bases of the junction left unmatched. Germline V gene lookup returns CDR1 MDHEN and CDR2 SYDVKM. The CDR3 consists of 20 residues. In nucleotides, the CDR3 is TGTGCCAGCAGTTCAGGACTTTGGGACAGGGAAGTTGGAAGCAATCAGCCCCAGCATTTT. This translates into CASSSGLWDREVGSNQPQHF. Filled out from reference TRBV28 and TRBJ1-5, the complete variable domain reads DVKVTQSSRYLVKRTGEKVFLECVQDMDHENMFWYRQDPGLGLRLIYFSYDVKMKEKGDIPEGYSVSREKKERFSLILESASTNQTSMYLCASSSGLWDREVGSNQPQHFGDGTRLSIL.

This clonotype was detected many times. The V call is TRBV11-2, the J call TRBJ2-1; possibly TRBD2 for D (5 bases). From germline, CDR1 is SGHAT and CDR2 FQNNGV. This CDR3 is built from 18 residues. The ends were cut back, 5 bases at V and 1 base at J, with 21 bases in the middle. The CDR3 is CASSKFSLGSNSYNEQFF. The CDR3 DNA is TGTGCCAGCAGCAAGTTCAGTTTGGGGAGCAATTCCTACAATGAGCAGTTCTTC.

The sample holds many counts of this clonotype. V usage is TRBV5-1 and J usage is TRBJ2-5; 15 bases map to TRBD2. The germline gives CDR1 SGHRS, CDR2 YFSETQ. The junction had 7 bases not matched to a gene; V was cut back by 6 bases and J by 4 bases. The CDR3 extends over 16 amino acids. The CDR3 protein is CASTIGGLAGGETQYF. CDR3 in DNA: TGCGCCAGCACCATTGGGGGACTAGCGGGAGGAGAGACCCAGTACTTC.